One sample yielded the 10 T cell receptor beta chains listed below, sequenced in a study of blood T cell repertoires in COVID-19. This table comes from immunoSEQ multiplex PCR, and its TCRdb copy is limited to in-frame clones, with some not included. The table records 130,000 to 150,000 clones, 70% to 85% of them present only once. The sequencing sample was made of PBMCs or T cells enriched from blood (not recorded which). These receptor sequences come from a man in his fifties who had recovered from COVID-19.

The chain links TRBV7-9 to TRBJ1-1, with 8 bases fitting TRBD1. Looked up from germline, CDR1 is SEHNR and CDR2 is FQNEAQ (reference sequence). Losses at the gene ends were 5 bases for V and 5 bases for J; bases not matched to a gene: 10. The CDR3 runs to 15 residues. CDR3 nucleotide sequence: TGTGCCAGCAGCCTTTGGGACAGGCGGGGGACTGAAGCTTTCTTT. Amino acids: CASSLWDRRGTEAFF.

The chain couples TRBV7-2 to TRBJ1-3; 8 bases align to TRBD1. The CDR3 extends over 16 amino acids. Per the germline V gene, CDR1 is SGHTA and CDR2 is FQGNSA. Trimming removed 5 bases from V and 0 bases from J; junction bases left unmatched: 6. The CDR3 bases are TGTGCCAGCAGCCCGGACAGGGCCCGCTCTGGAAACACCATATATTTT. Amino acids: CASSPDRARSGNTIYF.

This clone has a count of ten or more. V usage is TRBV27 and J usage is TRBJ2-1; 10 nucleotides agree with TRBD2. There are 14 residues in the CDR3. Germline V gene lookup returns CDR1 MNHEY and CDR2 SMNVEV (reference sequence). The junction had 4 bases not matched to a gene; V was cut back by 5 bases and J by 6 bases. The CDR3 nucleotides are TGTGCCAGCAGTAGGGGGACTAGCGTCAATGAGCAGTTCTTC. This encodes CASSRGTSVNEQFF.

V and J are TRBV5-5 and TRBJ2-7; 11 bases align to TRBD1. Per the germline V gene, CDR1 is SGHKS and CDR2 is YYEKEE (reference sequence). Unmatched junction bases numbered 4, after V lost 2 bases and J lost 6 bases. The CDR3 covers 14 residues. CDR3 residues: CASSFSGTGGEQYF. The CDR3 DNA sequence: TGTGCCAGCAGCTTTTCCGGGACAGGGGGCGAGCAGTACTTC.

This clone was recorded a few times. The chain joins TRBV28 to TRBJ2-1, with TRBD1 matching over 9 bases. With 4 bases clipped from V and 6 bases from J, the junction kept 4 bases outside the gene matches. Germline V lookup: CDR1 MDHEN, CDR2 SYDVKM. The CDR3 consists of 14 residues. The CDR3 is CASSWDRVSNEQFF. In DNA, the CDR3 is TGTGCCAGCAGTTGGGACAGGGTAAGCAATGAGCAGTTCTTC.

The chain joins TRBV3-1 (or the pseudogene TRBV3-2) to TRBJ2-3; D is undetermined. CDR1 is LGHDT, CDR2 YNNKEL, per germline (reference sequence). Trimming removed 0 bases from V and 1 base from J, with 8 bases in between. This CDR3 spans 15 amino acids. Here the CDR3 reads CASSQDGTGTDTQYF. For the CDR3, the DNA is TGTGCCAGCAGCCAAGATGGAACAGGCACAGATACGCAGTATTTT.

This clone was recorded only once. This chain connects TRBV27 to TRBJ1-4; 8 nucleotides match TRBD1. Trimming removed 8 bases from V and 4 bases from J; junction bases left unmatched: 3. The CDR3 spans 13 residues. The V gene's germline CDR1 is MNHEY and CDR2 SMNVEV (reference sequence). The CDR3 protein is CASGDRFNEKLFF. CDR3 DNA sequence: TGTGCCAGCGGGGACAGGTTTAATGAAAAACTGTTTTTT.

The chain has TRBV7-2 and TRBJ1-1; maybe TRBD1 (6 bases). The CDR3 is 15 residues long. Trimming took 0 bases from V and 4 from J, leaving 12 bases between them. Germline-derived CDR1 and CDR2 are SGHTA and FQGNSA. CDR3 amino acids: CASSLAVGARTEAFF. The CDR3 DNA follows: TGTGCCAGCAGCTTAGCGGTGGGGGCGCGCACTGAAGCTTTCTTT.

The V call is TRBV7-2, the J call TRBJ2-5, with TRBD2 matching over 7 bases. The germline CDR1 and CDR2 sequences are SGHTA and FQGNSA. The CDR3 loop spans 11 amino acids. The V segment lost 8 bases and the J segment 7 bases; nucleotides outside the gene matches: 4. The CDR3 DNA sequence: TGTGCCAGCGGACCGGGGGGGACCCAGTACTTC. Protein product: CASGPGGTQYF.

V usage is TRBV24-1 and J usage is TRBJ1-2, with D hard to call. CDR1 and CDR2 (germline): KGHDR, SFDVKD. V was cut by 1 base and J by 4 bases, with 3 bases left in between. CDR3 length: 12 amino acids. CDR3 nucleotides: TGTGCCACCAGTGATTTCAGCTATGGCTACACCTTC. Encoded protein: CATSDFSYGYTF.